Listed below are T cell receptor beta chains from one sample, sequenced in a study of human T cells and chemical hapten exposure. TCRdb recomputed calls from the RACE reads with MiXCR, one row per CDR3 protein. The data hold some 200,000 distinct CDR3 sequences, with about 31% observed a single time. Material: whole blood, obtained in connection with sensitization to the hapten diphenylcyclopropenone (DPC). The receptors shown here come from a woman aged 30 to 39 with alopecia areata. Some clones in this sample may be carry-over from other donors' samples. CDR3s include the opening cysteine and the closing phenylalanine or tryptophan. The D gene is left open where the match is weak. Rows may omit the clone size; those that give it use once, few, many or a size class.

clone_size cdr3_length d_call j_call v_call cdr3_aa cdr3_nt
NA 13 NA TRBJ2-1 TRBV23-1 CASRPDRNNEQFF TGCGCCAGCAGACCCGACAGAAACAATGAGCAGTTCTTC
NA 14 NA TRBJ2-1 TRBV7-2 CASSPIGTYNEQFF TGTGCCAGCAGCCCAATCGGGACCTACAATGAGCAGTTCTTC
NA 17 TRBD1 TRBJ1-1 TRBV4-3 CASSQEPPRGLNTEAFF TGCGCCAGCAGCCAAGAGCCCCCTAGGGGGCTGAACACTGAAGCTTTCTTT
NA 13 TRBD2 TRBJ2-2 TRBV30 CAWGLVTTGELFF TGTGCCTGGGGACTAGTTACCACCGGGGAGCTGTTTTTT
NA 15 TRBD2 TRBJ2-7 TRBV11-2 CASSNPSGPAYEQYF TGTGCCAGCAGCAACCCTAGCGGGCCTGCCTACGAGCAGTACTTC
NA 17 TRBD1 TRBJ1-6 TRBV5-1 CASSRRDSSSYNSPLHF TGCGCCAGCAGCCGCCGGGACAGCAGCTCCTATAATTCACCCCTCCACTTT
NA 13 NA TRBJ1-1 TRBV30 CAWSASRSGEAFF TGTGCCTGGAGCGCCTCCCGGTCAGGTGAAGCTTTCTTT
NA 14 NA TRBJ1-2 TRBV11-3 CASSPRGAHYGYTF TGTGCCAGCAGCCCACGCGGGGCCCACTATGGCTACACCTTC
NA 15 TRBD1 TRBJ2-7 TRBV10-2 CASRVWDRGQGEQYF TGCGCCAGCAGAGTTTGGGACAGGGGACAGGGCGAGCAGTACTTC
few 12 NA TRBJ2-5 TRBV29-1 CSVGEGGETQYF TGCAGCGTTGGGGAGGGGGGCGAGACCCAGTACTTC
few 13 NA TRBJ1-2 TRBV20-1 CSARDPGARGYTF TGCAGTGCTAGAGACCCGGGGGCGCGAGGCTACACCTTC
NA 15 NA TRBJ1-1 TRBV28 CASSLDAFMNTEAFF TGTGCCAGCAGTTTAGACGCATTTATGAACACTGAAGCTTTCTTT
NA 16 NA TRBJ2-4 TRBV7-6 CASSLGGGGGFNIQYF TGTGCCAGCAGCTTAGGAGGGGGTGGAGGGTTCAACATTCAGTACTTC
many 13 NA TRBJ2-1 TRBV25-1 CASSAPVVDEQFF TGTGCCAGCAGTGCCCCAGTTGTCGATGAGCAGTTCTTC
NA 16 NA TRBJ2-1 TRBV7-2 CASSSPGGGAYNEQFF TGTGCCAGCAGCTCCCCGGGAGGGGGCGCCTACAATGAGCAGTTCTTC
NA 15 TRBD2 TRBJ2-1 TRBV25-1 CASSAASGFYNEQFF TGTGCCAGCAGTGCTGCTAGCGGATTTTACAATGAGCAGTTCTTC